This T cell receptor beta chain was documented in a study of shared clonotypes between healthy human individuals. Findings of the study overall: Memory subsets generally showed smaller estimated richness than naive subsets did. Naive CD4 clonotypes were shared across a handful of donors at roughly 5.3%.

Partitioning of CD4+ cells yielded a CD45RA+ naive subset and a CD45RA-negative memory subset. With regard to this clone: Its antigen is not identified. Other DNA sequences within the sample encode an identical CDR3.

Each sorted subset replicate got 200 ng genomic DNA, 25,000 to 30,000 genomes. Profiling relied on immunoSEQ multiplex PCR, and the TCRdb table lists in-frame clones only, not all of them. This sample has 2 million to 2.5 million clones, with less than 95% found just once. The sequence was obtained from a man aged 18 to 30 in good health. Some clones in this sample may be carry-over from other donors' samples. Sequencing used naive CD4+ T cells from PBMCs. Subset specified: CD45RA+ positively selected.

The CDR3 loop reads CASSEGGGTDTQYF. The CDR3 DNA is TGTGCCAGCAGTGAAGGGGGCGGCACAGATACGCAGTATTTT. The chain recombines TRBV2 with TRBJ2-3, with D possibly TRBD1 on 5 matching bases. Per germline, CDR1 SNHLY and CDR2 FYNNEI. This CDR3 is built from 14 residues. V was trimmed by 1 base and J by 1 base, leaving 6 bases between them.